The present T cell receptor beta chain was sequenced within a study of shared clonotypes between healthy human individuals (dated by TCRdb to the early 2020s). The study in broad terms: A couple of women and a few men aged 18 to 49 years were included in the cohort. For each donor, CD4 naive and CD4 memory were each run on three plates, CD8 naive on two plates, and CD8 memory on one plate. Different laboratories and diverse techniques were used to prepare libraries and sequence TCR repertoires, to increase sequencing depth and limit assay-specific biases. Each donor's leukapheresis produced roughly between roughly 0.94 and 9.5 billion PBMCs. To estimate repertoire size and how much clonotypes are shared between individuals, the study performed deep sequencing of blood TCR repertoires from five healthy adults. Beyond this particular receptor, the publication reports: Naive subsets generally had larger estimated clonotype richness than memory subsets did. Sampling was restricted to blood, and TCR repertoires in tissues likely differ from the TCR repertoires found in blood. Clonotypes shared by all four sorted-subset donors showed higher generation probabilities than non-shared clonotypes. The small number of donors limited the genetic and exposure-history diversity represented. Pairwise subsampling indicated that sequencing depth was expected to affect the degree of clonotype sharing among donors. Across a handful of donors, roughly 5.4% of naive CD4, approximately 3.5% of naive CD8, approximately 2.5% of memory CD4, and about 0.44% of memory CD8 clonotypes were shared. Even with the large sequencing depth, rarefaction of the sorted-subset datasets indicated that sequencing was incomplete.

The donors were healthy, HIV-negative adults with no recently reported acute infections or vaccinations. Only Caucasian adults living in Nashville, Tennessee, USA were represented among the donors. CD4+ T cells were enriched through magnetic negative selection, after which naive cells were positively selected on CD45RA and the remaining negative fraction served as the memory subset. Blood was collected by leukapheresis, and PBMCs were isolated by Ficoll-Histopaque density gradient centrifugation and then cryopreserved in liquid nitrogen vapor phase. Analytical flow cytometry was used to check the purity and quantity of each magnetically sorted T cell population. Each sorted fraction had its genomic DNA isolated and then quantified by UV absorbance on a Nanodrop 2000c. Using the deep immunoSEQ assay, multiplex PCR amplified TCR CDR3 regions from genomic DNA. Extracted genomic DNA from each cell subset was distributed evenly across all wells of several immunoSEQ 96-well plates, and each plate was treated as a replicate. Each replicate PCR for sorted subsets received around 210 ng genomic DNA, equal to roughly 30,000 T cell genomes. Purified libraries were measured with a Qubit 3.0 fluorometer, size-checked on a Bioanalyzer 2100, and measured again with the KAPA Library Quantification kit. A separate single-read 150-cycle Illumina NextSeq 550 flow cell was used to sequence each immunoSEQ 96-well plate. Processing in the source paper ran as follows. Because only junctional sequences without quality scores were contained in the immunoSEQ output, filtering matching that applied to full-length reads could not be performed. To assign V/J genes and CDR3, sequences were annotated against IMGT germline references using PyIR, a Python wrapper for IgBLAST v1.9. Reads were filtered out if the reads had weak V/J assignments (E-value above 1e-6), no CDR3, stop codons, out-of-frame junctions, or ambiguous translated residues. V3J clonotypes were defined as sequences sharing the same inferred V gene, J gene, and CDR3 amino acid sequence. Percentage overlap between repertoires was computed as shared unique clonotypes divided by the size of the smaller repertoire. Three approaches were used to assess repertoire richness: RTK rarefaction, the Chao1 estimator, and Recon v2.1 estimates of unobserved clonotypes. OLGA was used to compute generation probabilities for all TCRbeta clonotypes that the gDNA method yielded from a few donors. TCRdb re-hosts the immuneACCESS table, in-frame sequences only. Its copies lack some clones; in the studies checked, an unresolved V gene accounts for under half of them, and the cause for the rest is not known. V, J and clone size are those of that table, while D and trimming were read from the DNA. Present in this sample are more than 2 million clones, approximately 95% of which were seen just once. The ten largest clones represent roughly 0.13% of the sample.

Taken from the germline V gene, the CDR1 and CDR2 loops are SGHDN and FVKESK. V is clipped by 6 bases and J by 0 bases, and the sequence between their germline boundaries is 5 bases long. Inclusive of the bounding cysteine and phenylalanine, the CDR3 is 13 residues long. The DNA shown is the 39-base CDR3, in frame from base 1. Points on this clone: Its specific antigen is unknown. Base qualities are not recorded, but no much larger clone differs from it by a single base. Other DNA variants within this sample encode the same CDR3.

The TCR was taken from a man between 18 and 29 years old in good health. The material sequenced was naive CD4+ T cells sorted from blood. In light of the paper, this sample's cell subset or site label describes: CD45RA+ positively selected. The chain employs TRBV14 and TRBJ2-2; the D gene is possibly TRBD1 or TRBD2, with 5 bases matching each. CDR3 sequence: CASRGPNTGELFF. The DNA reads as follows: TGTGCCAGCAGGGGACCGAACACCGGGGAGCTGTTTTTT.